Listed below are T cell receptor beta chains from one sample, sequenced in a study of CD8 T cells in Susac syndrome. TCRdb processed the immunoSEQ multiplex PCR reads anew with MiXCR; each CDR3 protein has one entry. The sample has roughly 25,000 distinct CDR3 sequences; around 95% are singletons. The sample consisted of CD8+ T cells from PBMCs. Receptors were obtained from a human donor with Susac syndrome. Both conserved end residues are part of each CDR3. Fields, in order: V gene, D gene, clone size, J gene, CDR3 protein, CDR3 DNA. The D gene is left open where the match is weak. The size of a clone is reported for some rows only, either as once, few or many, or as a class for expanded clones.

TRBV21-1	-	-	TRBJ1-3	CASSIEDRGSKNTIYF	TGTGCCAGCAGCATCGAAGACAGGGGCTCCAAAAACACCATATATTTT
TRBV4-3	TRBD2	-	TRBJ2-7	CASSQSGGTYEQYF	TGCGCCAGCAGCCAGAGCGGGGGGACGTACGAGCAGTACTTC
TRBV14	-	-	TRBJ2-7	CASRRDSTYEQYF	TGTGCCAGCAGAAGAGACAGTACCTACGAGCAGTACTTC
TRBV9	-	-	TRBJ1-1	CASSAGQSPIAFF	TGTGCCAGCAGCGCCGGACAGAGCCCGATAGCTTTCTTT
TRBV7-8	-	-	TRBJ1-6	CASSLVREDNSPLHF	TGTGCCAGCAGCTTAGTACGGGAGGATAATTCACCCCTCCACTTT
TRBV2	-	-	TRBJ2-1	CASSEGLGYNEQFF	TGTGCCAGCAGTGAAGGCTTGGGCTACAATGAGCAGTTCTTC
TRBV5-6	TRBD1	-	TRBJ1-2	CASSFGTAGGYTF	TGTGCCAGCAGCTTTGGGACAGCTGGAGGCTACACCTTC
TRBV18	-	-	TRBJ2-2	CASSPTGGWGNTGELFF	TGTGCCAGCTCACCCACCGGAGGTTGGGGGAACACCGGGGAGCTGTTTTTT
TRBV4-1	-	-	TRBJ2-7	CASSPPGISSYEQYF	TGCGCCAGCAGCCCACCCGGGATAAGCTCCTACGAGCAGTACTTC
TRBV27	TRBD1	once	TRBJ1-1	CASSPTGGGTEAFF	TGTGCCAGCAGTCCCACAGGGGGGGGCACTGAAGCTTTCTTT
TRBV7-2	-	-	TRBJ1-2	CASSLDIDYGYTF	TGTGCCAGCAGCTTGGACATAGACTATGGCTACACCTTC
TRBV27	TRBD1	-	TRBJ1-6	CASSPGQGTWSPLHF	TGTGCCAGCAGTCCGGGACAGGGGACGTGGTCACCCCTCCACTTT
TRBV3-1	-	-	TRBJ1-1	CASRNPGLPINTEAFF	TGTGCCAGCAGAAACCCCGGACTGCCCATTAACACTGAAGCTTTCTTT
TRBV5-6	-	-	TRBJ2-3	CASSWGSATDTQYF	TGTGCCAGCAGCTGGGGAAGTGCCACAGATACGCAGTATTTT
TRBV12-3/TRBV12-4	TRBD1	-	TRBJ1-2	CGIKEGRGRGDYGYTF	TGTGGCATAAAAGAGGGCAGGGGGCGCGGGGATTATGGCTACACCTTC
TRBV9	-	-	TRBJ2-3	CASNYFGVGDTQYF	TGTGCCAGCAACTATTTCGGGGTAGGGGATACGCAGTATTTT
TRBV20-1	-	-	TRBJ1-2	CSAINPPKKGYGYTF	TGCAGTGCTATAAACCCCCCAAAAAAGGGTTATGGCTACACCTTC
TRBV6-1	-	-	TRBJ2-3	CASSQNAADTQYF	TGTGCCAGCAGCCAAAACGCCGCAGATACGCAGTATTTT
TRBV24-1	TRBD1	-	TRBJ1-2	CATSEGQGAGYTF	TGTGCCACCAGTGAGGGACAGGGAGCTGGCTACACCTTC
TRBV4-2	TRBD1	-	TRBJ1-2	CASSHKDRVGGYTF	TGTGCCAGCAGCCACAAGGACAGGGTCGGTGGCTACACCTTC
TRBV2	TRBD2	-	TRBJ2-3	CASRDGTSGGTDTQYF	TGTGCCAGCAGAGATGGGACTAGCGGGGGCACAGATACGCAGTATTTT
TRBV15	-	-	TRBJ2-3	CATSRDSRLGTDTQYF	TGTGCCACCAGCAGAGATTCCCGCCTAGGCACAGATACGCAGTATTTT
TRBV27	TRBD1	-	TRBJ1-1	CASSLSPMGQSEAFF	TGTGCCAGCAGTTTATCTCCCATGGGACAGAGCGAAGCTTTCTTT
TRBV19	-	once	TRBJ2-7	CASSSSYWDGNYEQYF	TGTGCCAGTAGTTCATCGTACTGGGACGGAAACTACGAGCAGTACTTC